The 14 T cell receptor beta chains below were found in one sample sequenced in a study of blood T cells in healthy people across ages. Primers used in a second PCR of about 6 to 11 cycles were a sample-barcoded 5' primer and a J-beta primer mix. A single record per CDR3 protein comes from TCRdb applying MiXCR to the 5' RACE reads. The sample carries nearly 1 million distinct CDR3 sequences, roughly 51% recorded once. Input material: blood. The source of these receptors is an older woman in good health.

The rearrangement joins TRBV5-1 to TRBJ2-7; TRBD1 is a possible D gene (6 bases). CDR1 is SGHRS and CDR2 is YFSETQ in the germline V gene. Trimming pared 2 bases from V and 2 bases from J, leaving 11 bases between. CDR3 size: 14 residues. The CDR3 region is CASSFAGDPYEQYF. The DNA of the CDR3 is TGCGCCAGCAGCTTTGCAGGGGACCCCTACGAGCAGTACTTC.

The chain combines TRBV5-1 with TRBJ2-1; the match to TRBD2 covers 10 bases. CDR1 and CDR2 (germline): SGHRS, YFSETQ. CDR3 length equals 15 residues. V was clipped by 3 bases and J by 4 bases; unmatched bases: 4. The CDR3 sequence: CASSYGLAEYNEQFF. The CDR3 DNA reads TGCGCCAGCAGCTACGGACTAGCGGAATACAATGAGCAGTTCTTC.

This clonotype came up a few times. The V and J genes are TRBV4-1 and TRBJ1-4, with D perhaps matching TRBD1 (5 bases). Trimming left V 6 bases short and J 8 bases short, with 22 bases between. The germline V gene encodes CDR1 MGHRA and CDR2 YSYEKL. This CDR3 is 16 amino acids long. The CDR3 coding sequence is TGCGCCAGCAGAATCCCCACAAGGGGACCCCAAGAAAAACTGTTTTTT. Its protein product is CASRIPTRGPQEKLFF.

The V and J genes are TRBV4-3 and TRBJ2-3; 11 positions match TRBD2. The V segment lost 3 bases and the J segment 6 bases; nucleotides outside the gene matches: 5. Germline CDR1 and CDR2: LGHNA and YSLEER. The CDR3 is 15 amino acids. CDR3 bases: TGCGCCAGCAGCCAGGGACTAGCGGCGGGGGATACGCAGTATTTT. It specifies CASSQGLAAGDTQYF.

V is TRBV15 and J is TRBJ1-2, with TRBD1 matching 9 bases. There are 14 residues in the CDR3. The V gene's germline CDR1 is LNHNV and CDR2 YYDKDF (reference sequence). The trim removed 4 bases at V and 8 bases at J, leaving 8 bases unmatched. The CDR3 DNA is TGTGCCACCAGCAAATCCGGGACAGGGCGAGGCTACACCTTC. Residues: CATSKSGTGRGYTF. The full variable domain, rest sourced from reference TRBV15 and TRBJ1-2, is DAMVIQNPRYQVTQFGKPVTLSCSQTLNHNVMYWYQQKSSQAPKLLFHYYDKDFNNEADTPDNFQSRRPNTSFCFLDIRSPGLGDTAMYLCATSKSGTGRGYTFGSGTRLTVV.

The V and J genes are TRBV4-3 and TRBJ2-1; D not certain. CDR1 and CDR2 from the germline V gene are LGHNA and YSLEER. The V end was cut by 0 bases, the J end by 8 bases, with 20 bases between. This CDR3 region has 17 residues. CDR3 sequence (DNA): TGCGCCAGCAGCCAAGATCGCTGGGGTCCCCCGGTAGATGAGCAGTTCTTC. Translated, it gives CASSQDRWGPPVDEQFF.

With regard to this clonotype: A much bigger clone sits one base away, suggesting this may be a read error. CDR3 sequence (DNA): TGTGCCAGCAGTTACGGCCTAGCGGGGGACTCCTACGAGCAGTACTTC. This encodes CASSYGLAGDSYEQYF. The chain carries TRBV6-2 or TRBV6-3 and TRBJ2-7; 10 bases are a match to TRBD2. Per the germline V gene, CDR1 is MNHEY and CDR2 is SVGEGT. This CDR3 is built from 16 residues. V was pared by 2 bases and J by 0 bases, with 4 bases of the junction left unmatched.

This clonotype was detected many times. V and J are TRBV7-2 and TRBJ2-3; the match to TRBD2 covers 12 bases. CDR3 length: 15 amino acids. The junction had 5 bases not matched to a gene; V was cut back by 5 bases and J by 5 bases. In germline, CDR1 is SGHTA, CDR2 FQGNSA. The CDR3 reads CASSPGLAGVDTQYF. CDR3 sequence (DNA): TGTGCCAGCAGCCCGGGACTAGCGGGTGTAGATACGCAGTATTTT.

J is TRBJ2-7 and V is TRBV20-1; the match to TRBD1 covers 9 bases. V shed 5 bases, J shed 1 base, and the junction held 9 bases outside the gene matches. From germline, CDR1 is DFQATT and CDR2 SNEGSKA (reference sequence). The CDR3 is 15 amino acids. CDR3 coding DNA: TGCAGTGCTGCTAAACCGGGACAGGGTTCCTACGAGCAGTACTTC. This sequence encodes CSAAKPGQGSYEQYF.

CDR3 in amino acids: CSVVGGRASAYEQYF. The CDR3 nucleotides read TGCAGCGTTGTGGGGGGCCGGGCGTCCGCCTACGAGCAGTACTTC. The chain is built from TRBV29-1 and TRBJ2-7, with D perhaps given as TRBD1 or TRBD2 (6 bases each). The germline V and J ends were trimmed by 4 bases and 2 bases, with 18 bases remaining between them. This CDR3 contains 15 residues. From germline, CDR1 is SQVTM and CDR2 ANQGSEA.

The V gene is TRBV7-8, the J gene TRBJ1-1; a possible D gene is TRBD1 (6 bases). Germline V CDR1 and CDR2: SGHVS, FQNEAQ. The CDR3 loop spans 15 amino acids. The V gene lost 5 bases and the J gene lost 0 bases, with 13 bases spanning the gap. The CDR3 DNA sequence: TGTGCCAGCAGCGAACGCCAGGGGATGAACACTGAAGCTTTCTTT. Translation: CASSERQGMNTEAFF.

This rearrangement joins TRBV14 to TRBJ2-5; TRBD2 agrees at 9 bases. The DNA end is a closer match to TRBJ2-7, so the J assignment may be wrong. Germline lookup yields CDR1 SGHDN and CDR2 FVKESK. This CDR3 has 15 residues. For the CDR3, the DNA is TGTGCCAGCAGCCCCTTTAGCGGGGGATACTACGAGCAGTACTTC. It specifies CASSPFSGGYYEQYF.

DNA of the CDR3: TGTGCCAGCAGTTTAAATACGCAGTATTTT. Translated: CASSLNTQYF. The gene calls are TRBV12-3 or TRBV12-4 and TRBJ2-3, with D unclear. Trimming pared 2 bases from V and 7 bases from J, leaving 1 base between. CDR3 size: 10 residues.

This clonotype came up a few times. The rearrangement joins TRBV4-3 to TRBJ2-3; D may be TRBD2 (5 bases). The CDR3 is 17 residues long. Germline loops: CDR1 LGHNA, CDR2 YSLEER. V lost 1 base and J lost 0, with 14 bases in between. CDR3 sequence reads: CASSQGLSGGSTDTQYF. In DNA form, the CDR3 reads TGCGCCAGCAGCCAAGGTTTAAGCGGCGGTAGCACAGATACGCAGTATTTT.